The 29 T cell receptor beta chains below were found in one sample sequenced in a study of T cells in Graves' hyperthyroidism and ophthalmopathy. The CDR3 regions of TCR beta were amplified from RNA transcripts. The HTBI primer set drove a first-round RT-PCR of the TCR CDR3. Each CDR3 protein is one row after TCRdb ran MiXCR on the multiplex PCR reads. The sample has 300,000 to 400,000 distinct CDR3 sequences; roughly 13% are singletons. Specimen: blood. The receptors were gathered from a woman in her sixties or seventies with Graves' hyperthyroidism.

V is TRBV7-9 and J is TRBJ1-4, with unresolved D. Germline V lookup: CDR1 SEHNR, CDR2 FQNEAQ (reference sequence). Trimming removed 4 bases at V and 1 base at J, with 13 bases between. This CDR3 is built from 16 residues. CDR3 loop: CASSSTPEGTNEKLFF. DNA for the CDR3: TGTGCCAGCAGCTCGACCCCTGAGGGAACTAATGAAAAACTGTTTTTT.

This clonotype has a count of ten or more. The chain joins TRBV3-1 to TRBJ2-2; possibly TRBD1 or TRBD2 for D (5 bases each). V lost 0 bases and J lost 4, with 12 bases in between. CDR3 length equals 16 residues. Germline V gene data show CDR1 as LGHDT and CDR2 as YNNKEL (reference sequence). The CDR3 DNA reads TGTGCCAGCAGCCAAGATTTCAGGGACGGCACCGGGGAGCTGTTTTTT. This translates into CASSQDFRDGTGELFF.

The table lists this clonotype with many counts. The chain uses TRBV6-1 and TRBJ2-7, with a possible D match to TRBD1 (6 bases). V was shortened by 7 bases and J by 2 bases, with 15 bases between the two germline ends. Germline V gene lookup returns CDR1 MNHNS and CDR2 SASEGT. This CDR3 comprises 14 residues. The CDR3 coding sequence is TGTGCCAGCAACCCACTTACAGGGCCCTACGAGCAGTACTTC. As protein: CASNPLTGPYEQYF.

This clonotype was counted many times. The V and J genes are TRBV20-1 and TRBJ1-1; D unclear. The CDR3 is 13 amino acids. V gave up 5 bases and J gave up 2 bases, with 12 bases separating them. Germline V gene sequence: CDR1 DFQATT, CDR2 SNEGSKA (reference sequence). CDR3: CSAGAPGNTEAFF. CDR3 nucleotides: TGCAGTGCTGGAGCCCCGGGAAACACTGAAGCTTTCTTT.

This clonotype was seen many times. V gene TRBV12-3 or TRBV12-4 combines with J gene TRBJ1-5; possible D gene TRBD1, 6 bases. This CDR3 has 16 residues. Trimming removed 1 base at V and 5 bases at J, with 15 bases between. The CDR3 region is CASSLGRGGWDQPQHF. The CDR3 DNA is TGTGCCAGCAGTTTAGGCCGGGGGGGCTGGGATCAGCCCCAGCATTTT.

This clonotype was seen many times. The rearrangement links TRBV30 to TRBJ1-1; D remains ambiguous. Between the trimmed V and J ends, which lost 2 bases and 3 bases, there was a span of 16 bases. This CDR3 contains 15 residues. Germline CDR1 and CDR2: GTSNPN and SVGIG (reference sequence). For the CDR3, the DNA is TGTGCCTGGAGTCCCGGACTGAAGACGGACACTGAAGCTTTCTTT. Translated, it gives CAWSPGLKTDTEAFF.

There are a few counts of this clonotype. V and J are TRBV4-1 and TRBJ2-7; TRBD2 matches 12 bases. Germline-derived CDR1 and CDR2 are MGHRA and YSYEKL. J was trimmed by 3 bases and V by 4 bases; bases with no gene match: 4. The CDR3 extends over 15 amino acids. The CDR3 nucleotides read TGCGCCAGCAGCCCGACTAGCGGGAGAGACTACGAGCAGTACTTC. Translated: CASSPTSGRDYEQYF.

This clonotype was counted only a few times. The rearrangement links TRBV5-8 to TRBJ1-5; tentatively, D is TRBD1 (5 bases). The V gene lost 4 bases and the J gene lost 4 bases, with 12 bases spanning the gap. This CDR3 contains 14 residues. Per germline, CDR1 SGHTS and CDR2 YDEGEE. As DNA, the CDR3 is TGTGCCAGCAGCGCACTACAGGTTAATCAGCCCCAGCATTTT. It is translated as CASSALQVNQPQHF.

This clonotype has ten or more counts. DNA for the CDR3: TGTGCCAGCAGCCGCGACAGGAGCACAGATACGCAGTATTTT. It encodes CASSRDRSTDTQYF. The chain couples TRBV7-2 to TRBJ2-3; D perhaps matches TRBD1 (6 bases). The CDR3 runs 14 residues. Trimming stripped 5 bases from V and 0 bases from J, with 9 bases between. Germline CDR1 and CDR2: SGHTA and FQGNSA. Full variable domain (outside the CDR3, taken from reference TRBV7-2 and TRBJ2-3): GAGVSQSPSNKVTEKGKDVELRCDPISGHTALYWYRQSLGQGLEFLIYFQGNSAPDKSGLPSDRFSAERTGGSVSTLTIQRTQQEDSAVYLCASSRDRSTDTQYFGPGTRLTVL.

This clonotype showed up just a few times. V and J are TRBV30 and TRBJ2-5; the D gene is possibly TRBD2 (5 bases). Germline CDR1 reads GTSNPN; CDR2 reads SVGIG (reference sequence). The V end was cut by 5 bases, the J end by 3 bases, with 19 bases between. This CDR3 comprises 15 residues. The CDR3 sequence is CAWGSGIVGKETQYF. The CDR3 coding sequence is TGTGCCTGGGGTTCGGGGATTGTAGGAAAAGAGACCCAGTACTTC.

This clonotype appeared a few times. This chain's CDR3 is CAIEVASGRTLSTDTQYF. CDR3 bases: TGTGCCATCGAGGTGGCTAGCGGGAGGACCCTTTCCACAGATACGCAGTATTTT. The chain uses TRBV6-4 and TRBJ2-3; TRBD2 aligns across 11 bases. Germline lookup yields CDR1 MRHNA and CDR2 SNTAGT. This CDR3 has 18 residues. V gave up 10 bases and J gave up 2 bases; unmatched junction bases: 17.

On this clonotype: A much larger clone differs by one base, so this may be a read error. The chain employs TRBV24-1 and TRBJ2-1; 7 bases line up with TRBD2. Germline loops: CDR1 KGHDR, CDR2 SFDVKD. Trimming cost V 8 bases and J 6 bases; bases outside gene matches: 9. CDR3 length equals 14 residues. The CDR3 is CATKIAGAFNEQFF. In DNA form, the CDR3 reads TGTGCCACCAAGATAGCGGGTGCCTTCAATGAGCAGTTCTTC.

This clonotype was counted a few times. The CDR3 end shows no conserved phenylalanine or tryptophan, and so a read error is likely. The CDR3 loop reads CASSVVGGEVAEAFL. The CDR3 DNA is TGTGCCAGCAGCGTAGTGGGAGGGGAGGTCGCGGAAGCTTTCCTT. The V call is TRBV9, the J call TRBJ1-1; tentative D call: TRBD1 (5 bases). The germline gives CDR1 SGDLS, CDR2 YYNGEE. There are 15 residues in the CDR3. Deletions cut 0 bases from V and 8 bases from J, with 17 bases between.

This clonotype was detected a few times. The V gene is TRBV4-1, the J gene TRBJ2-3; 9 positions match TRBD2. The germline V gene has CDR1 MGHRA and CDR2 YSYEKL. V was pared by 4 bases and J by 7 bases, with 6 bases of the junction left unmatched. The CDR3 totals 14 residues. CDR3 in DNA: TGCGCCAGCAGCCCTAAGCGGGAGGAATATACGCAGTATTTT. Residues: CASSPKREEYTQYF.

This clonotype was detected many times. The gene calls are TRBV27 and TRBJ2-7; D ambiguous. V lost 0 bases, J lost 0 bases, and 12 bases lay in between. Germline V CDR1 and CDR2: MNHEY, SMNVEV (reference sequence). CDR3 size: 16 residues. The CDR3 DNA reads TGTGCCAGCAGTTTATCGGGGTTGTGGGTCTCCTACGAGCAGTACTTC. It translates to CASSLSGLWVSYEQYF.

This clonotype was detected ten times or more. The CDR3 loop is CSARALAGRNEQFF. The CDR3 region has the DNA TGCAGTGCTAGGGCTCTAGCGGGAAGGAATGAGCAGTTCTTC. J is TRBJ2-1 and V is TRBV20-1, with 9 bases matching TRBD2. This CDR3 region has 14 residues. Trimming removed 3 bases from V and 7 bases from J; junction bases left unmatched: 7. Looked up from germline, CDR1 is DFQATT and CDR2 is SNEGSKA (reference sequence).

This clonotype was seen ten or more times. V is TRBV18 and J is TRBJ2-1; 8 bases align to TRBD1. Germline CDR1 reads KGHSH; CDR2 reads LQKENI. The CDR3 consists of 17 residues. J lost 5 bases, V lost 0 bases, and 9 bases had no gene match. As DNA, the CDR3 is TGTGCCAGCTCACCACCTAATATCCGACAGGGGAACAATGAGCAGTTCTTC. Its protein product is CASSPPNIRQGNNEQFF.

A few counts support this clonotype. The chain has TRBV28 and TRBJ2-7, with D possibly matching TRBD2 (7 bases). This CDR3 is built from 15 residues. V lost 3 bases to trimming and J lost 7 bases, with 19 bases between them. Per germline, CDR1 MDHEN and CDR2 SYDVKM. In nucleotides, the CDR3 is TGTGCCAGCAGTTTCGAGGGGGGGCCCGGGGGAGAGCAGTACTTC. This codes for CASSFEGGPGGEQYF.

The chain is built from TRBV5-5 and TRBJ1-5; 7 bases fit TRBD1. V shed 4 bases, J shed 1 base, and the junction held 8 bases outside the gene matches. The germline V gene has CDR1 SGHKS and CDR2 YYEKEE (reference sequence). This CDR3 region has 16 residues. DNA of the CDR3: TGTGCCAGCAGCCGATCAGGGGGTAGGAGCAATCAGCCCCAGCATTTT. Its translation is CASSRSGGRSNQPQHF.

This clonotype was observed a handful of times. The rearrangement joins TRBV14 to TRBJ2-7, with D perhaps TRBD2 (5 bases). V was trimmed by 2 bases and J by 6 bases, leaving 14 bases between them. Per the germline V gene, CDR1 is SGHDN and CDR2 is FVKESK. This CDR3 contains 14 residues. This CDR3 is CASSQIQRLAEQYF. The CDR3 nucleotides are TGTGCCAGCAGCCAAATACAGAGGCTAGCCGAGCAGTACTTC.

This clonotype was recorded many times. The J gene is TRBJ2-1, the V gene TRBV29-1; no reliable D call. The germline gives CDR1 SQVTM, CDR2 ANQGSEA. V shed 6 bases and J shed 3 bases, with 9 bases lying between them. CDR3 length: 12 amino acids. CDR3 region: CSVEWSYNEQFF. The CDR3 DNA reads TGCAGCGTGGAGTGGAGCTACAATGAGCAGTTCTTC.

At least ten counts were recorded for this clonotype. The V call is TRBV20-1, the J call TRBJ2-3; no clear D gene. V was trimmed by 4 bases and J by 1 base, leaving 6 bases between them. This CDR3 contains 12 residues. Per the germline V gene, CDR1 is DFQATT and CDR2 is SNEGSKA (reference sequence). The CDR3 region has the DNA TGCAGTGCTAAGGGCCGCACAGATACGCAGTATTTT. Translation: CSAKGRTDTQYF.

This clonotype was seen repeatedly, ten times or more. The chain is built from TRBV12-3 or TRBV12-4 and TRBJ2-7, with 9 bases identical to TRBD2. CDR3 size: 14 residues. J lost 1 base, V lost 6 bases, and 4 bases had no gene match. The CDR3 here is CASRRTSGSYEQYF. The CDR3 DNA reads as TGTGCCAGCAGGCGTACTAGCGGGTCCTACGAGCAGTACTTC.

This clonotype has at least ten counts. J is TRBJ1-2 and V is TRBV5-5, with 7 bases that match TRBD1. The V gene's germline CDR1 is SGHKS and CDR2 YYEKEE (reference sequence). The CDR3 totals 16 residues. Germline trimming cut 4 bases from V and 1 base from J; bases unmatched to any gene: 10. CDR3 amino acids: CASSEFATGHNYGYTF. DNA for the CDR3: TGTGCCAGCAGCGAGTTCGCGACAGGGCATAACTATGGCTACACCTTC.

This clonotype has a count of ten or more. The genes are TRBV6-1 and TRBJ2-6; 7 bases match TRBD1. The CDR3 has 15 residues. Germline values: CDR1 MNHNS, CDR2 SASEGT. V lost 6 bases and J lost 1; bases outside the gene matches: 3. CDR3 in DNA: TGTGCCAGCAGCCGGGACAGTTCTGGGGCCAACGTCCTGACTTTC. Translating it yields CASSRDSSGANVLTF.

V and J are TRBV19 and TRBJ1-5; 7 bases agree with TRBD1. CDR1 is LNHDA, CDR2 SQIVND, per germline (reference sequence). The CDR3 consists of 15 residues. The V and J ends lost 8 bases and 7 bases, in that order; junction bases with no gene match: 14. The CDR3, as DNA: TGTGCCAGTTGCAGGGGGAGTGGGGCTGGACAGCCCCAGCATTTT. Translation gives CASCRGSGAGQPQHF.

The sample holds many counts of this clonotype. The chain combines TRBV24-1 with TRBJ2-5; 8 nucleotides line up with TRBD2. Germline-derived CDR1 and CDR2 are KGHDR and SFDVKD. CDR3 length: 15 amino acids. Unmatched junction bases numbered 7, after V lost 4 bases and J lost 4 bases. Written as DNA, the CDR3 is TGTGCCACCAGTGACGGGACTAGAAGAGGAGAGACCCAGTACTTC. This encodes CATSDGTRRGETQYF.

In its sample, this clonotype was seen many times. The J gene is TRBJ1-4, the V gene TRBV6-1; D remains ambiguous. The CDR3 contains 16 residues. Germline assignment: CDR1 MNHNS and CDR2 SASEGT. V lost 5 bases, J lost 0 bases, and 13 bases lay in between. CDR3 coding DNA: TGTGCCAGCAGTTATCGGAGCCCTGCAACTAATGAAAAACTGTTTTTT. The encoded protein is CASSYRSPATNEKLFF.

To note about this clonotype: This may be a read error: a much more frequent sequence differs by one nucleotide. The J gene is TRBJ2-1, the V gene TRBV3-1; D is undetermined. Germline V gene lookup returns CDR1 LGHDT and CDR2 YNNKEL (reference sequence). The CDR3 runs 13 residues. CDR3 in DNA: TGTGCCACCAGCCCCGACGGGCTCAATGAGCAGTTCTTC. This sequence encodes CATSPDGLNEQFF.